This entry lists 7 T cell receptor beta chains sequenced from one sample in a study of cytomegalovirus exposure and HLA in healthy donors. The PCR ran on 60 Vbeta and 13 Jbeta primers. Assay used: immunoSEQ multiplex PCR; TCRdb lists only in-frame clones, some missing. Reported are about 170,000 clones; the ten largest clones contain 0.65% to 0.9%. The material sequenced was PBMCs. The receptors here all came from a woman between 18 and 29 years old in good health and CMV-seropositive.

The chain combines TRBV5-1 with TRBJ1-4, with TRBD1 identical over 8 bases. The CDR3 contains 16 residues. Germline loops: CDR1 SGHRS, CDR2 YFSETQ. The V and J ends lost 1 base and 7 bases, in that order; junction bases with no gene match: 9. In nucleotides, the CDR3 is TGCGCCAGCAGCTTGCCGGGACAGGCGAGTTCTGAAAAACTGTTTTTT. Its protein is CASSLPGQASSEKLFF.

This rearrangement joins TRBV7-9 to TRBJ1-2; 7 positions match TRBD1. Germline V gene lookup returns CDR1 SEHNR and CDR2 FQNEAQ (reference sequence). The length of the CDR3 is 19 residues. Germline trimming cut 8 bases from V and 6 bases from J; bases unmatched to any gene: 27. The CDR3 loop is CASGLTWASTGPQVHGYTF. The CDR3 bases are TGTGCCAGCGGACTCACTTGGGCATCGACAGGGCCACAGGTGCATGGCTACACCTTC.

The gene calls are TRBV4-1 and TRBJ2-7; 7 bases are a match to TRBD2. Germline-derived CDR1 and CDR2 are MGHRA and YSYEKL. J lost 3 bases, V lost 5 bases, and 4 bases had no gene match. The CDR3 spans 13 residues. CDR3: CASSKGRDYEQYF. The CDR3 DNA reads TGCGCCAGCAGCAAGGGGAGGGACTACGAGCAGTACTTC.

V gene TRBV2 combines with J gene TRBJ1-1, with 11 nucleotides matching TRBD1. V trimming: 1 base; J trimming: 2 bases; junction bases outside the gene matches: 0. Germline CDR1 and CDR2: SNHLY and FYNNEI. This CDR3 region has 15 residues. The CDR3 loop is CASSEGTGGNTEAFF. DNA for the CDR3: TGTGCCAGCAGTGAAGGGACAGGGGGCAACACTGAAGCTTTCTTT. The full variable domain, rest sourced from reference TRBV2 and TRBJ1-1, is EPEVTQTPSHQVTQMGQEVILRCVPISNHLYFYWYRQILGQKVEFLVSFYNNEISEKSEIFDDQFSVERPDGSNFTLKIRSTKLEDSAMYFCASSEGTGGNTEAFFGQGTRLTVV.

This chain joins TRBV9 and TRBJ1-5, with D maybe TRBD1 (5 bases). V lost 2 bases and J 6 bases, leaving 12 bases between the germline ends. The CDR3 spans 14 residues. CDR1 and CDR2 from the germline V gene are SGDLS and YYNGEE. DNA for the CDR3: TGTGCCAGCAGCGTGTGGGGGGAGGGTCAGCCCCAGCATTTT. It encodes CASSVWGEGQPQHF.

This chain links TRBV11-2 with TRBJ2-3; D is possibly TRBD2 (7 bases). Trimming stripped 2 bases from V and 5 bases from J, with 20 bases between. The CDR3 loop spans 17 amino acids. Per germline, CDR1 SGHAT and CDR2 FQNNGV. The CDR3: CASSLLLGEGVGDTQYF. In DNA form, the CDR3 reads TGTGCCAGCAGCTTATTACTAGGGGAGGGGGTTGGAGATACGCAGTATTTT.

V and J are TRBV9 and TRBJ1-2; no definite D call. The CDR3 totals 14 residues. Germline CDR1 reads SGDLS; CDR2 reads YYNGEE. The germline V and J ends were trimmed by 0 bases and 0 bases, with 6 bases remaining between them. The CDR3 here is CASSVAGANYGYTF. CDR3 DNA sequence: TGTGCCAGCAGCGTAGCGGGAGCTAACTATGGCTACACCTTC.